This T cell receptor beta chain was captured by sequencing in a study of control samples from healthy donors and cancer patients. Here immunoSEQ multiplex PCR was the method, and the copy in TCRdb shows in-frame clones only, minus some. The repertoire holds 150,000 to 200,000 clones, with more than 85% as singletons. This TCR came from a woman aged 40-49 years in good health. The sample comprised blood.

CDR3 region: CASSDLVGETQYF. CDR3 nucleotide sequence: TGTGCCAGCAGCGACCTTGTTGGGGAGACCCAGTACTTC. The V call is TRBV13, the J call TRBJ2-5, with unresolved D. CDR1 PRHDT and CDR2 FYEKMQ come from the germline V gene (reference sequence). Trimming removed 5 bases at V and 5 bases at J, with 12 bases between. The CDR3 sequence is 13 residues long.